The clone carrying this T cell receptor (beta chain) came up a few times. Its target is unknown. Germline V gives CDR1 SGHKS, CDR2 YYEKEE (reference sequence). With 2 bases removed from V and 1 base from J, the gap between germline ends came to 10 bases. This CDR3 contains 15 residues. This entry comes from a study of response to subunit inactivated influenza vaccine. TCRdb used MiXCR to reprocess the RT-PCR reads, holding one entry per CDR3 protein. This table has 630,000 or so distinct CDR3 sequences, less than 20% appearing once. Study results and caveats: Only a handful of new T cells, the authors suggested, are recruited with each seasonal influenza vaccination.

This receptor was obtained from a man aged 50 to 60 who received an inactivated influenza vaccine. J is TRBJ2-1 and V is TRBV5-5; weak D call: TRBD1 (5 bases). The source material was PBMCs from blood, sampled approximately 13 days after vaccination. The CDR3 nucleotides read TGTGCCAGCAGCTTAAGGGGTGAGTCCTACAATGAGCAGTTCTTC. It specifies CASSLRGESYNEQFF.